This T cell receptor (beta chain) was retrieved from a study of blood T cell repertoires in COVID-19 (dated by TCRdb to the early 2020s). Regarding the complete study: Samples from collaborators originated in the United States, Italy and Spain and spanned both the acute and convalescent phases of COVID-19. The material from the prospective study consisted of cDNA or gDNA derived from T cells, B-cell-depleted T cells, or PBMCs. The dataset comprised deeply sampled blood TCRbeta repertoires from subjects exposed to, actively infected with, or recovered from COVID-19. The repertoires were released in a freely available public database intended as a resource for research on the immune response to SARS-CoV-2. Samples were obtained from the ongoing ImmuneRACE study (first 160 participants) and from about 1,300 subjects provided by 6 global collaborators. Sample metadata almost always included a de-identified subject ID, COVID-19 status, age in years and sex. Where HLA class I and class II types were available, the types were taken from metadata supplied by the sample provider, not from assay-based typing. General findings and caveats noted by the study authors: Clinical and demographic metadata were provided uncurated, with the amount varying by source and participant.

The collaborating institutions used their own protocols to collect whole blood in K2EDTA tubes. For TCRbeta analysis, collaborator samples were shipped as frozen whole blood, as isolated PBMCs, or as DNA extracted from either sample type. Taken from cysteine to phenylalanine, the CDR3 has 13 residues. Of all the DNA, just the CDR3 is kept, 39 bases in frame from base 1. The germline V gene (reference sequence) gives CDR1 as SGHNT and CDR2 as YYREEE. The trim is 1 base for V and 7 bases for J, with a gap of 11 bases between the germline ends. TCRbeta CDR3 regions were amplified from genomic DNA by means of the immunoSEQ Assay, a bias-controlled multiplex PCR. The authors' analysis ran thus. Nucleated cell counts per sample were estimated from amplification of reference gene primers within the assay. Sequence reads were collapsed and filtered to measure the absolute abundance of every unique TCRbeta CDR3 rearrangement. For each sample, productive Simpson clonality was calculated by taking the square root of Simpson's diversity index across productive rearrangements. The table was pulled from immuneACCESS by TCRdb, which kept in-frame rearrangements only. Such tables lose some clones; where checked, under half of the loss comes from unresolved V genes, and the rest has no known cause. Clonal size and the V and J genes are those of that table, whereas D and trimming came from the DNA. A total of 130,000 or so clones appear in this sample, roughly 69% of them only once. The leading ten clones occupy around 2% of the sample.

Note on this clone: It lacks a known antigen. Base qualities were left out, and no much larger clone turns up one base away.

The sequenced sample was peripheral blood. The sequence came from a woman in her 70s with acute or convalescent COVID-19. This chain joins TRBV5-4 to TRBJ2-5; TRBD2 is perhaps the D gene, given 6 matching bases. CDR3 loop: CASSLRGSGTQYF. Here is the DNA: TGTGCCAGCAGCTTGCGGGGGTCCGGGACCCAGTACTTC.